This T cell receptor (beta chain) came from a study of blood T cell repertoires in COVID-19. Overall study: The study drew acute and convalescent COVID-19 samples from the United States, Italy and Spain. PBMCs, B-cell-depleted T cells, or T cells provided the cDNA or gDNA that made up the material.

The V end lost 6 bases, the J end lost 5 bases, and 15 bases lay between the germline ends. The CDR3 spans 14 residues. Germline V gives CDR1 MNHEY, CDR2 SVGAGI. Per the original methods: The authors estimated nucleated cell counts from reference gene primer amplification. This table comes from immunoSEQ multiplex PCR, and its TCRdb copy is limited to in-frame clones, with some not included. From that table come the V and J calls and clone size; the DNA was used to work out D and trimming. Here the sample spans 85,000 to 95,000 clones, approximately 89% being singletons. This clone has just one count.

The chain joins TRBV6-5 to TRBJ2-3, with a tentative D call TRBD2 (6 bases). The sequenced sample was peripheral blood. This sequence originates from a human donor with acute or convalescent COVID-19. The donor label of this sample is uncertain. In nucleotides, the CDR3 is TGTGCCAGCAGGGTGTGGGGGGTAGAAGATACGCAGTATTTT. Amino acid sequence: CASRVWGVEDTQYF.